The 23 T cell receptor beta chains given below trace back to one sample, sequenced in a study of blood T cell repertoires in COVID-19. Clones were read by immunoSEQ multiplex PCR, and TCRdb kept only the in-frame ones, dropping some. Counted here are 450,000 to 500,000 clones, 80% to 90% occurring once; the ten biggest clones make up approximately 3.4%. Specimen: peripheral blood. Receptor source: a human donor in a cohort sampled during active COVID-19.

The chain uses TRBV14 and TRBJ2-7; 7 bases are a match to TRBD2. The trim removed 0 bases at V and 3 bases at J, leaving 8 bases unmatched. The CDR3 is 16 residues long. The V gene's germline CDR1 is SGHDN and CDR2 FVKESK. The CDR3 region is CASSQDRGGMGYEQYF. CDR3 nucleotide sequence: TGTGCCAGCAGCCAAGATCGCGGGGGTATGGGCTACGAGCAGTACTTC.

The gene calls are TRBV7-2 and TRBJ2-1; 11 positions agree with TRBD2. Germline V gives CDR1 SGHTA, CDR2 FQGNSA. With V trimmed by 7 bases and J by 6 bases, 8 bases remained unmatched. The CDR3 spans 15 residues. The CDR3 coding sequence is TGTGCCAGCAACCTGGGACTAGCGGTTGGCAATGAGCAGTTCTTC. Amino acid sequence: CASNLGLAVGNEQFF.

This clone occurred a few times. This chain connects TRBV5-1 to TRBJ2-1, with 9 bases that match TRBD2. This CDR3 is built from 19 residues. CDR1 and CDR2 (germline): SGHRS, YFSETQ. V shed 7 bases and J 1 base; nucleotides not matched to a gene: 18. The CDR3 sequence: CASGSQGNGAGGSYNEQFF. CDR3 sequence (DNA): TGCGCCAGCGGATCCCAGGGGAATGGAGCGGGAGGTTCCTACAATGAGCAGTTCTTC.

V usage is TRBV7-3 and J usage is TRBJ2-2, with D tentatively TRBD1 (5 bases). The CDR3 extends over 16 amino acids. Germline V gene data show CDR1 as SGHTA and CDR2 as FQGTGA. The V end lost 0 bases, the J end lost 3 bases, and 11 bases lay between the germline ends. The CDR3 nucleotides are TGTGCCAGCAGCTTAACAACCCCAGGGCACACCGGGGAGCTGTTTTTT. Translating it yields CASSLTTPGHTGELFF.

Comment on this clone: The junction departs from the called germline gene at one end, perhaps through a read error. The chain couples TRBV7-2 to TRBJ1-2, with D uncertain. The CDR3 extends over 17 amino acids. Germline CDR1 is SGHTA and CDR2 is FQGNSA. The CDR3 DNA reads TGTGCCAGCAGCTTATTCTCCCCGACACTGTCTAACGATGGCTACACCTTC. Protein product: CASSLFSPTLSNDGYTF.

The J gene is TRBJ2-1, the V gene TRBV19, with TRBD2 matching over 12 bases. The germline CDR1 and CDR2 sequences are LNHDA and SQIVND (reference sequence). The CDR3 contains 16 residues. With 5 bases clipped from V and 15 bases from J, the junction kept 17 bases outside the gene matches. CDR3 sequence (DNA): TGTGCCAGTAGTGCCCGGACTAGCGGGGCCGTAAATAGGGCGTTCTTC. It codes for CASSARTSGAVNRAFF.

The chain has TRBV19 and TRBJ1-5; D unclear. Germline V gives CDR1 LNHDA, CDR2 SQIVND (reference sequence). This CDR3 comprises 15 residues. Between the trimmed V and J ends, which lost 3 bases and 0 bases, there was a span of 9 bases. The CDR3 is CASSITLSSNQPQHF. CDR3 coding DNA: TGTGCCAGTAGTATTACCCTATCTAGCAATCAGCCCCAGCATTTT.

The genes are TRBV7-3 and TRBJ2-5; TRBD2 agrees at 7 bases. Germline CDR1 is SGHTA and CDR2 is FQGTGA. CDR3 length: 19 amino acids. The J segment lost 1 base and the V segment lost 4 bases, leaving 18 bases of the junction unmatched. As DNA, the CDR3 is TGTGCCAGCAGCTCCCGCCGGGTAGGGGCTAGCGGTATCCAAGAGACCCAGTACTTC. The encoded protein is CASSSRRVGASGIQETQYF.

This chain joins TRBV6-5 and TRBJ1-1, with D possibly being TRBD1 (6 bases). V lost 8 bases and J 3 bases, leaving 19 bases between the germline ends. The CDR3 is 15 residues long. Germline V gene data show CDR1 as MNHEY and CDR2 as SVGAGI. CDR3 protein: CASSRRGGEDTEAFF. For the CDR3, the DNA is TGTGCCAGCTCCCGCAGGGGAGGGGAGGACACTGAAGCTTTCTTT.

The chain links TRBV18 to TRBJ2-3; D is possibly TRBD2 (5 bases). The length of the CDR3 is 12 residues. Germline V gene sequence: CDR1 KGHSH, CDR2 LQKENI. Deletions cut 2 bases from V and 6 bases from J, with 6 bases between. The CDR3 coding sequence is TGTGCCAGCTCACCAAAGCGGGATACGCAGTATTTT. This gives the protein CASSPKRDTQYF.

The chain's CDR3 is CATSRGSQGSWLGNTIYF. The CDR3 coding sequence is TGTGCCACCAGCAGAGGTTCGCAGGGGAGTTGGCTTGGAAACACCATATATTTT. The chain joins TRBV15 to TRBJ1-3; D perhaps matches TRBD1 (6 bases). CDR1 and CDR2 from the germline V gene are LNHNV and YYDKDF (reference sequence). The V gene lost 1 base and the J gene lost 3 bases, with 19 bases spanning the gap. There are 18 residues in the CDR3.

The chain is built from TRBV10-3 and TRBJ2-7; 12 positions match TRBD1. The CDR3 extends over 16 amino acids. Germline V gene lookup returns CDR1 ENHRY and CDR2 SYGVKD. The J segment lost 3 bases and the V segment lost 6 bases, leaving 9 bases of the junction unmatched. CDR3 coding DNA: TGTGCCATCAGGCCCGGGACAGGGGGCGGACTCTACGAGCAGTACTTC. This gives the protein CAIRPGTGGGLYEQYF.

The gene calls are TRBV6-5 and TRBJ1-5; D remains ambiguous. V was cut by 6 bases and J by 7 bases, with 19 bases left in between. The CDR3 is made up of 15 amino acids. Germline V gene sequence: CDR1 MNHEY, CDR2 SVGAGI. CDR3 nucleotide sequence: TGTGCCAGCAGCCTGAACAGATTTGTCGACCAGCCCCAGCATTTT. Its protein is CASSLNRFVDQPQHF.

The CDR3 loop reads CASSPGSREGPYEQYF. CDR3 nucleotide sequence: TGTGCCAGCAGCCCAGGGTCGCGGGAGGGACCCTACGAGCAGTACTTC. The chain joins TRBV27 to TRBJ2-7; the match to TRBD2 covers 9 bases. The CDR3 loop spans 16 amino acids. Germline CDR1 MNHEY, CDR2 SMNVEV (reference sequence). V dropped 6 bases and J dropped 2; count of bases not matched to a gene: 11.

The chain uses TRBV28 and TRBJ1-1; D possibly corresponds to TRBD1 (5 bases). The V gene lost 5 bases and the J gene lost 4 bases, with 17 bases spanning the gap. This CDR3 region has 15 residues. Germline V gene data show CDR1 as MDHEN and CDR2 as SYDVKM. CDR3 in amino acids: CASSPLVGVSTEAFF. CDR3 DNA sequence: TGTGCCAGCAGTCCACTCGTAGGGGTCAGCACTGAAGCTTTCTTT.

This chain uses TRBV2 with TRBJ2-7; 11 positions match TRBD2. CDR3 length: 14 amino acids. Trimming removed 2 bases from V and 3 bases from J; junction bases left unmatched: 0. Germline lookup yields CDR1 SNHLY and CDR2 FYNNEI. The DNA of the CDR3 is TGTGCCAGCAGTGAACTAGCGGGAGGCTACGAGCAGTACTTC. Amino acids: CASSELAGGYEQYF.

The chain combines TRBV10-3 with TRBJ2-5; 8 bases fit TRBD1. The CDR3 covers 13 residues. Germline V gene lookup returns CDR1 ENHRY and CDR2 SYGVKD. The junction had 2 bases not matched to a gene; V was cut back by 3 bases and J by 5 bases. The CDR3 reads CAISDRGLETQYF. The DNA for the CDR3 is TGTGCCATCAGTGACAGGGGGCTTGAGACCCAGTACTTC.

The chain joins TRBV23-1 to TRBJ2-3, with no clear D. TRBV23-1 is given ORF status, its function remaining uncertain. The CDR3 length is 15 residues. Trimming left V 8 bases short and J 4 bases short, with 19 bases between. The CDR3 DNA reads as TGCGCCAGCCCTAGACTCTCAAAGGCCCCAGATACGCAGTATTTT. Translating gives CASPRLSKAPDTQYF.

The CDR3 here is CASSLEGAVAEAFF. DNA for the CDR3: TGCGCCAGCAGCTTGGAGGGGGCTGTGGCTGAAGCTTTCTTT. V and J are TRBV5-1 and TRBJ1-1; 7 nucleotides align to TRBD1. The CDR3 has 14 amino acids. V trimming: 0 bases; J trimming: 6 bases; junction bases outside the gene matches: 5. Germline loops: CDR1 SGHRS, CDR2 YFSETQ. The whole variable domain, filled in from reference TRBV5-1 and TRBJ1-1, reads KAGVTQTPRYLIKTRGQQVTLSCSPISGHRSVSWYQQTPGQGLQFLFEYFSETQRNKGNFPGRFSGRQFSNSRSEMNVSTLELGDSALYLCASSLEGAVAEAFFGQGTRLTVV.

The sample holds one count of this clone. As DNA, the CDR3 is TGTGCCAGCAGCCACGGACAGGGCGAGTCACCCCTCCACTTT. Residues: CASSHGQGESPLHF. This rearrangement joins TRBV3-1 (or the pseudogene TRBV3-2) to TRBJ1-6; 8 nucleotides align to TRBD1. The junction had 5 bases not matched to a gene; V was cut back by 3 bases and J by 10 bases. This CDR3 spans 14 amino acids. The germline V gene has CDR1 LGHDT and CDR2 YNNKEL (reference sequence).

The genes are TRBV2 and TRBJ2-1; TRBD1 is a possible D gene (5 bases). Germline-derived CDR1 and CDR2 are SNHLY and FYNNEI. CDR3 size: 16 residues. The V end was cut by 2 bases, the J end by 5 bases, with 16 bases between. The CDR3 bases are TGTGCCAGCAGTGAATATAGGGGAATCGTAAACAATGAGCAGTTCTTC. This gives the protein CASSEYRGIVNNEQFF.

The chain recombines TRBV10-3 with TRBJ2-3, with D perhaps TRBD1 (6 bases). CDR1 is ENHRY and CDR2 is SYGVKD in the germline V gene. The CDR3 runs 15 residues. V lost 2 bases, J lost 0 bases, and 9 bases lay in between. Here the CDR3 DNA reads TGTGCCATCAGTGAGGAGGGGGATAGCACAGATACGCAGTATTTT. Amino acid sequence: CAISEEGDSTDTQYF.

This clone appeared a single time. This rearrangement joins TRBV7-2 to TRBJ2-5, with D tentatively TRBD1 (5 bases). V lost 5 bases, J lost 9 bases, and 22 bases lay in between. There are 15 residues in the CDR3. Germline assignment: CDR1 SGHTA and CDR2 FQGNSA. CDR3 protein: CASSKNQGQGVAQYF. In nucleotides, the CDR3 is TGTGCCAGCAGCAAAAACCAGGGCCAAGGTGTGGCCCAGTACTTC.